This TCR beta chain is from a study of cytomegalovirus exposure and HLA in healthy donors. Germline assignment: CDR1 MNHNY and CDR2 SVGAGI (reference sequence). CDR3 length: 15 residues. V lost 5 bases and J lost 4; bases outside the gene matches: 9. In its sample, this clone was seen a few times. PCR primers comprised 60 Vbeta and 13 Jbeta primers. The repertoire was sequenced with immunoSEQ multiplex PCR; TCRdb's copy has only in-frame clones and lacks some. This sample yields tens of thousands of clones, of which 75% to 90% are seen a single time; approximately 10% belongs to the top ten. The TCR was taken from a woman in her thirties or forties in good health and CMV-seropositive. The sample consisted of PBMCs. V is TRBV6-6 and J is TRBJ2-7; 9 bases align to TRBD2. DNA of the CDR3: TGTGCCAGCAGTCCCGCGGGGGGGCGGGGGTACGAGCAGTACTTC. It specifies CASSPAGGRGYEQYF.